This T cell receptor (beta chain) comes out of a study of cytomegalovirus exposure and HLA in healthy donors. Study information: Around 180 million T cells yielded 100 million or so unique TCR beta sequences, as an earlier analysis found.

Regarding this clone: Its target is unknown.

Researchers ran the PCR with 60 Vbeta and 13 Jbeta primers. Some clones are missing from TCRdb's copy, which holds only in-frame ones; the method was immunoSEQ multiplex PCR. The sample records about 200,000 clones, around 80% being singletons. The donors (healthy individuals) were bone marrow donors. The study, taken as a whole, reports: In a later analysis, at a false discovery rate of 0.05, fewer than 20,000 TCR beta sequences were associated with HLA alleles. Some public TCRs appeared in many individuals, while most sequences were rare.

V gave up 3 bases and J gave up 5 bases, with 13 bases separating them. The CDR3 consists of 15 residues. CDR1 and CDR2 (germline): LNHDA, SQIVND (reference sequence). The sequencing input was PBMCs. The TCR originated in a woman aged 18-35 years in good health and CMV-seronegative. The J gene is TRBJ2-2, the V gene TRBV19; weak D call: TRBD2 (6 bases). CDR3 region: CASSILNRGTGELFF. CDR3 sequence (DNA): TGTGCCAGTAGTATCCTAAACCGGGGGACCGGGGAGCTGTTTTTT.